This T cell receptor (beta chain) was obtained from a study of T cells in Graves' hyperthyroidism and ophthalmopathy. Broader study findings: In blood, most of the thyroid clonotypes expanded above 0.001 were also present.

Amplification yielded TCR beta CDR3 regions, with RNA transcripts as the source. HTBI primers were used for first-round RT-PCR of the TCR CDR3. MiXCR, run by TCRdb on the multiplex PCR reads, gives a single entry per CDR3 protein. The sample gives 560,000 or so distinct CDR3 sequences, about half of which show up once; just under 8.5% is in the top ten. The definition of stable Graves' hyperthyroidism was no ophthalmopathy progression within 18 months. Hyperthyroidism was newly diagnosed in patients aged 18 to 65 (duration under 2 months). Details on this clonotype: What it binds is unknown.

In germline, CDR1 is SGHDN, CDR2 FVKESK. V was pared by 4 bases and J by 0 bases, with 6 bases between. The length of the CDR3 is 13 residues. The chain has TRBV14 and TRBJ1-1; D gene ambiguous. This receptor was identified in a woman younger than 35 with Graves' hyperthyroidism. The sample consisted of peripheral blood or thyroid tissue (not recorded which). The CDR3 DNA reads TGTGCCAGCAGCCCGAAGATGAACACTGAAGCTTTCTTT. Translated: CASSPKMNTEAFF.